The 18 T cell receptor beta chains below come from one sample, sequenced in a study of shared clonotypes between healthy human individuals (dated by TCRdb to 2020 to 2021). The method behind the library was the immunoSEQ multiplex PCR assay. TCRdb re-hosts the immuneACCESS table, in-frame sequences only. Its copies lack some clones; in the studies checked, an unresolved V gene accounts for under half of them, and the cause for the rest is not known. Recorded for this sample are roughly 2,500,000 clones; approximately 94% of them occurred a single time. The ten largest clones take up approximately 0.36% of the sample. Sequencing input: naive CD4+ T cells from PBMCs. This specimen's cell subset or site label, interpreted: CD45RA+ positively selected. The source is a man aged 18 to 35 in good health. Some clones in this sample may be carry-over from other donors' samples.

The chain has TRBV6-1 and TRBJ1-5, with D hard to call. V was trimmed by 8 bases and J by 1 base, leaving 15 bases between them. Germline CDR1 MNHNS, CDR2 SASEGT. CDR3 size: 15 residues. The CDR3 DNA reads as TGTGCCAGCGGCCCGACGCCCCAAAGCAATCAGCCCCAGCATTTT. This sequence encodes CASGPTPQSNQPQHF.

The J gene is TRBJ2-1, the V gene TRBV2, with TRBD2 identical over 9 bases. This CDR3 region has 17 residues. With 1 base clipped from V and 6 bases from J, the junction kept 10 bases outside the gene matches. From germline, CDR1 is SNHLY and CDR2 FYNNEI. The CDR3 DNA sequence: TGTGCCAGCAGTGAAGGGTTAGCGGGAGCAGCGGGCAATGAGCAGTTCTTC. Protein sequence: CASSEGLAGAAGNEQFF. Full variable domain (missing parts from reference TRBV2 and TRBJ2-1): EPEVTQTPSHQVTQMGQEVILRCVPISNHLYFYWYRQILGQKVEFLVSFYNNEISEKSEIFDDQFSVERPDGSNFTLKIRSTKLEDSAMYFCASSEGLAGAAGNEQFFGPGTRLTVL.

The rearrangement joins TRBV27 to TRBJ2-1, with D uncertain. The CDR3 runs 18 residues. The V gene lost 4 bases and the J gene lost 0 bases, with 19 bases spanning the gap. Germline values: CDR1 MNHEY, CDR2 SMNVEV (reference sequence). The CDR3 DNA reads as TGTGCCAGCAGTTCCTGGGCCCCGAGTTATAGCTCCTACAATGAGCAGTTCTTC. Its protein is CASSSWAPSYSSYNEQFF.

V gene TRBV11-3 combines with J gene TRBJ2-3; D might be TRBD2 (6 bases). CDR1 and CDR2 (germline): SGHNT, YENEEA. Trimming stripped 6 bases from V and 11 bases from J, with 15 bases between. CDR3 length equals 12 residues. CDR3 sequence reads: CASRFPRGMQYF. CDR3 coding DNA: TGTGCCAGCAGGTTTCCTCGGGGGATGCAGTATTTT.

This clone has just one count. The chain has TRBV27 and TRBJ2-1; TRBD2 matches at 14 bases. J lost 7 bases, V lost 5 bases, and 4 bases had no gene match. CDR1 is MNHEY and CDR2 is SMNVEV in the germline V gene (reference sequence). The CDR3 loop spans 15 amino acids. The CDR3 bases are TGTGCCAGCAGTCCGGGACTAGCGGGAGCTAATGAGCAGTTCTTC. It encodes CASSPGLAGANEQFF.

Only a few counts were recorded for this clone. This rearrangement joins TRBV27 to TRBJ1-1; maybe TRBD1 (5 bases). Germline assignment: CDR1 MNHEY and CDR2 SMNVEV (reference sequence). This CDR3 has 15 residues. The V end was cut by 4 bases, the J end by 0 bases, with 12 bases between. DNA for the CDR3: TGTGCCAGCAGTTACCGGGGCTACATGAACACTGAAGCTTTCTTT. Encoded protein: CASSYRGYMNTEAFF.

The chain carries TRBV6-1 and TRBJ2-7; TRBD1 might be the D (5 bases). Germline values: CDR1 MNHNS, CDR2 SASEGT. The CDR3 covers 14 residues. The V end lost 6 bases, the J end lost 1 base, and 13 bases lay between the germline ends. The CDR3 spells CASSEQTVSYEQYF. The DNA of the CDR3 is TGTGCCAGCAGCGAACAGACAGTGTCCTACGAGCAGTACTTC.

The chain couples TRBV4-2 to TRBJ1-6; D ambiguous. V was shortened by 3 bases and J by 8 bases, with 14 bases between the two germline ends. CDR3 length: 15 amino acids. Germline assignment: CDR1 LGHNA and CDR2 YNFKEQ. CDR3 DNA sequence: TGTGCCAGCAGCCAGCCCCAAAATGGGGATTCACCCCTCCACTTT. This gives the protein CASSQPQNGDSPLHF.

The gene calls are TRBV2 and TRBJ2-5; TRBD1 agrees at 7 bases. V gave up 3 bases and J gave up 5 bases; unmatched junction bases: 9. Per germline, CDR1 SNHLY and CDR2 FYNNEI. The CDR3 runs 15 residues. The CDR3 sequence is CASSEALQGRETQYF. The CDR3 DNA sequence: TGTGCCAGCAGTGAGGCATTACAGGGGCGGGAGACCCAGTACTTC.

The chain recombines TRBV21-1 with TRBJ1-2. TRBV21-1 is reported as a pseudogene. CDR3 length: 15 residues. This CDR3 reads CASSKARRTNYGYTF. The DNA of the CDR3 is TGTGCCAGCAGCAAAGCGCGCAGAACTAACTATGGCTACACCTTC.

The chain recombines TRBV13 with TRBJ1-2; the D is unclear. Germline V gene sequence: CDR1 PRHDT, CDR2 FYEKMQ (reference sequence). Trimming took off 2 bases at V and 3 bases at J, with 13 bases between the two ends. There are 15 residues in the CDR3. CDR3 protein: CASSLTHRNHYGYTF. The CDR3 region has the DNA TGTGCCAGCAGCTTAACCCACAGAAACCACTATGGCTACACCTTC.

This clone is a singleton in its sample. This chain connects TRBV7-2 to TRBJ1-2, with a possible D match to TRBD1 (5 bases). The CDR3 has 13 residues. The germline V gene has CDR1 SGHTA and CDR2 FQGNSA. The germline V and J ends were trimmed by 5 bases and 7 bases, with 14 bases remaining between them. The CDR3 is CASSQTRDGGYTF. CDR3 nucleotide sequence: TGTGCCAGCAGCCAGACACGGGACGGTGGCTACACCTTC.

This sequence joins TRBV28 and TRBJ1-6; D gene uncertain. Per germline, CDR1 MDHEN and CDR2 SYDVKM. The V end lost 5 bases, the J end lost 7 bases, and 9 bases lay between the germline ends. This CDR3 has 13 amino acids. CDR3 DNA sequence: TGTGCCAGCAGTGACCCGGGGAATTCACCCCTCCACTTT. As protein: CASSDPGNSPLHF.

The V call is TRBV7-9, the J call TRBJ2-2; D may be TRBD1 (6 bases). In germline, CDR1 is SEHNR, CDR2 FQNEAQ (reference sequence). The CDR3 runs to 15 residues. Deletions cut 5 bases from V and 1 base from J, with 11 bases between. CDR3 residues: CASSTRDKNTGELFF. As DNA, the CDR3 is TGTGCCAGCAGCACCCGGGACAAGAACACCGGGGAGCTGTTTTTT.

A single count supports this clone. This rearrangement joins TRBV5-1 to TRBJ1-2, with D hard to call. The V end lost 0 bases, the J end lost 5 bases, and 11 bases lay between the germline ends. Germline CDR1 reads SGHRS; CDR2 reads YFSETQ. The CDR3 consists of 14 residues. DNA of the CDR3: TGCGCCAGCAGCTTGGGGGTTAGCGGGTATGGCTACACCTTC. It is translated as CASSLGVSGYGYTF.

J is TRBJ2-3 and V is TRBV18, with no clear D. The germline CDR1 and CDR2 sequences are KGHSH and LQKENI. The CDR3 sequence is 15 residues long. V lost 0 bases to trimming and J lost 5 bases, with 12 bases between them. CDR3 protein: CASSPPSRAGDTQYF. CDR3 bases: TGTGCCAGCTCACCACCGTCAAGGGCAGGAGATACGCAGTATTTT.

This clone was observed a single time. The V and J genes are TRBV29-1 and TRBJ1-4, with a possible D match to TRBD1 (5 bases). V shed 3 bases and J shed 2 bases, with 13 bases lying between them. Germline loops: CDR1 SQVTM, CDR2 ANQGSEA. This CDR3 comprises 15 residues. CDR3 protein: CSVERDGATNEKLFF. In DNA form, the CDR3 reads TGCAGCGTTGAGAGGGATGGGGCGACTAATGAAAAACTGTTTTTT.

This rearrangement joins TRBV18 to TRBJ2-1; D is possibly TRBD2 (5 bases). V was trimmed by 8 bases and J by 4 bases, leaving 18 bases between them. Germline values: CDR1 KGHSH, CDR2 LQKENI. The CDR3 is made up of 15 amino acids. DNA of the CDR3: TGTGCCAGCGTCGAGCTCGGGGTTTCATACAATGAGCAGTTCTTC. Translated, it gives CASVELGVSYNEQFF.